This T cell receptor (beta chain) appears in the sequencing data of a study of graft-versus-host responses after intestinal transplantation. The overall study: Recipients across the board were started on anti-thymocyte globulin induction, then kept on tacrolimus and steroids for about 3 years.

The germline V gene has CDR1 MNHNS and CDR2 SASEGT. V was clipped by 3 bases and J by 4 bases; unmatched bases: 8. This CDR3 contains 16 residues. This clone was observed a few times. The protocol was immunoSEQ multiplex PCR, while the TCRdb copy is restricted to in-frame clones and leaves out a portion. Of about 57,000 clones listed, roughly 90% are singletons. Sequenced here: PBMCs, sampled 26 days after transplant. This sequence joins TRBV6-1 and TRBJ2-3; 9 bases match TRBD2. The sequence came from a human patient who received an intestinal transplant, so some T cells may come from the graft donor. The CDR3 here is CASSEMASGMADTQYF. CDR3 DNA: TGTGCCAGCAGTGAGATGGCTAGCGGGATGGCAGATACGCAGTATTTT.